This TCR beta chain was sequenced during a study of T cell repertoires in cytomegalovirus infection. Study-level information: Signatures in public TCR beta sequences pointed to both CMV infection and matching HLA type.

Comment on this clonotype: As yet, its antigen is unknown.

TCRdb itself ran the reads through MiXCR, one entry per CDR3 protein. The table records about 71,000 distinct CDR3 sequences, around 20% of them present only once. The source was CD8+ T cells from cultured PBMCs, collected from culture after CMV antigen stimulation. The origin of this receptor is a human donor in good health (CMV status not recorded). Some clones in this sample may be carry-over from other donors' samples.

This chain's CDR3 is CASSPRQDTGELFF. Written as DNA, the CDR3 is TGCGCCAGCAGCCCACGACAGGACACCGGGGAGCTGTTTTTT. V and J are TRBV4-3 and TRBJ2-2, with a tentative D call TRBD1 (6 bases). This CDR3 has 14 residues. Trimming took off 4 bases at V and 3 bases at J, with 9 bases between the two ends. Per the germline V gene, CDR1 is LGHNA and CDR2 is YSLEER.